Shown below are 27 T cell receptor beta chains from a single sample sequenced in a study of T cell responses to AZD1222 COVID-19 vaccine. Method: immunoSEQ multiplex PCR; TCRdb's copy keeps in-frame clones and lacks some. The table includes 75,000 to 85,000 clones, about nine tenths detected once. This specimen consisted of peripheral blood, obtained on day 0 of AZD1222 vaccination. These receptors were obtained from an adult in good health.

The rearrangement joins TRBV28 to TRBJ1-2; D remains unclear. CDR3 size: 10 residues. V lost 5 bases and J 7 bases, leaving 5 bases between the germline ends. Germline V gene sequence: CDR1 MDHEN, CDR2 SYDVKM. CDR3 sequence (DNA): TGTGCCAGCAGTCGGCCTGGCTACACCTTC. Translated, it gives CASSRPGYTF.

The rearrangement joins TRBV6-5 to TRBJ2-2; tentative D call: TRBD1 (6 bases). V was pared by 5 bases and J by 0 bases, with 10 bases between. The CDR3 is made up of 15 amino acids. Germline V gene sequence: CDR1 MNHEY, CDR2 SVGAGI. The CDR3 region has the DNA TGTGCCAGCAGTACCGACAGGCCGAACACCGGGGAGCTGTTTTTT. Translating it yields CASSTDRPNTGELFF.

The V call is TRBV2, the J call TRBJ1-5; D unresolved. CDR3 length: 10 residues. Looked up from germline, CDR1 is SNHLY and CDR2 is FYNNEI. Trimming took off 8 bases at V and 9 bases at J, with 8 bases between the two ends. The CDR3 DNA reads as TGTGCCAGCGGGGAATCGCCCCAGCATTTT. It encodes CASGESPQHF.

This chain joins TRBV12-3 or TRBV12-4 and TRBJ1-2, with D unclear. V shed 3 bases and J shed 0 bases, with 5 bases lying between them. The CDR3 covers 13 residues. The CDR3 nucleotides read TGTGCCAGCAGTTTGGTAGCTAACTATGGCTACACCTTC. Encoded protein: CASSLVANYGYTF.

Here the CDR3 reads CASSDGGEETQYF. The CDR3 DNA reads TGTGCCAGCAGTGATGGCGGCGAGGAGACCCAGTACTTC. The chain has TRBV2 and TRBJ2-5; no reliable D call. CDR1 and CDR2 from the germline V gene are SNHLY and FYNNEI. V gave up 3 bases and J gave up 5 bases, with 10 bases separating them. The CDR3 runs to 13 residues.

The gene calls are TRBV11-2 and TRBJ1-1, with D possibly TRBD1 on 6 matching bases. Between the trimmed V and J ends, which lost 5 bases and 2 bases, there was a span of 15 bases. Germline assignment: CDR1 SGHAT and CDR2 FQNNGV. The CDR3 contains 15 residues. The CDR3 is CASSTRGGVNTEAFF. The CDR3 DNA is TGTGCCAGCAGCACCCGAGGGGGGGTCAACACTGAAGCTTTCTTT.

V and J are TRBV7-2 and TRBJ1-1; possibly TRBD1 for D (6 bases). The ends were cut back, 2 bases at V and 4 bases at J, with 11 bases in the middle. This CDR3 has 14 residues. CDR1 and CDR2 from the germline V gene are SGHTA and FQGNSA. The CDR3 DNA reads TGTGCCAGCAGCTTATCGAGGGGGAGCACTGAAGCTTTCTTT. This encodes CASSLSRGSTEAFF.

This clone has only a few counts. The CDR3 DNA sequence: TGTGCCAGCAGCGTAACGACAGGGAACGGCTACACCTTC. This sequence encodes CASSVTTGNGYTF. The chain uses TRBV9 and TRBJ1-2; 7 bases are a match to TRBD1. CDR1 and CDR2 from the germline V gene are SGDLS and YYNGEE. The length of the CDR3 is 13 residues. V lost 1 base to trimming and J lost 8 bases; unmatched junction nucleotides: 5.

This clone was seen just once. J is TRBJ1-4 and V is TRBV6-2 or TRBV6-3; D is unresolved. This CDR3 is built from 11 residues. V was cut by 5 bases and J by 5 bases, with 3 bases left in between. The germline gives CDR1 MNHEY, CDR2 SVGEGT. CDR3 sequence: CASSDNEKLFF. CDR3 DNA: TGTGCCAGCAGTGACAATGAAAAACTGTTTTTT.

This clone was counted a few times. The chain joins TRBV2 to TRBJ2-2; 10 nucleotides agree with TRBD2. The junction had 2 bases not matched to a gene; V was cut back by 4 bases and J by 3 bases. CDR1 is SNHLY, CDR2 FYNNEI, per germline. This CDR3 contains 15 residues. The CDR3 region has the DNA TGTGCCAGCAGTGCCGGGACTAGCGACACCGGGGAGCTGTTTTTT. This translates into CASSAGTSDTGELFF.

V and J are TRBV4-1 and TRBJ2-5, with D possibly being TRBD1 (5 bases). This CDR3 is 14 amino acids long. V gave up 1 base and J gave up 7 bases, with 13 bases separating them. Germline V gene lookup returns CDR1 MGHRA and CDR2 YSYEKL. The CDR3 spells CASSQVVREGTQYF. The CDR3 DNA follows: TGCGCCAGCAGCCAAGTGGTCAGGGAAGGGACCCAGTACTTC.

CDR3 bases: TGTGCCAGCAGCCAAGATTGGAGATCTAGCAATCAGCCCCAGCATTTT. This gives the protein CASSQDWRSSNQPQHF. The chain uses TRBV14 and TRBJ1-5; D not resolved. Deletions cut 0 bases from V and 0 bases from J, with 9 bases between. The CDR3 is 16 amino acids. CDR1 is SGHDN, CDR2 FVKESK, per germline.

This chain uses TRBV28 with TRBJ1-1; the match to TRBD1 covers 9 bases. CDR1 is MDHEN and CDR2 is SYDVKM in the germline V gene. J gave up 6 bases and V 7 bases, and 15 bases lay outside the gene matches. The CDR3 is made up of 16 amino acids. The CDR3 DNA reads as TGTGCCAGCACGGACAGGGGATTTAGGTTGAGCCCTGAAGCTTTCTTT. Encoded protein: CASTDRGFRLSPEAFF.

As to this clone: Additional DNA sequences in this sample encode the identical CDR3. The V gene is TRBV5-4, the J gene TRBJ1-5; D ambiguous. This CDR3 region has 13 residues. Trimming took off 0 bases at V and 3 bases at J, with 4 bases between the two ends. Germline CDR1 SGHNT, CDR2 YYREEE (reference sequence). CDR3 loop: CASSLGPNQPQHF. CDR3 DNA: TGTGCCAGCAGCTTGGGCCCCAATCAGCCCCAGCATTTT. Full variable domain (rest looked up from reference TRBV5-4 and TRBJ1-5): ETGVTQSPTHLIKTRGQQVTLRCSSQSGHNTVSWYQQALGQGPQFIFQYYREEENGRGNFPPRFSGLQFPNYSSELNVNALELDDSALYLCASSLGPNQPQHFGDGTRLSIL.

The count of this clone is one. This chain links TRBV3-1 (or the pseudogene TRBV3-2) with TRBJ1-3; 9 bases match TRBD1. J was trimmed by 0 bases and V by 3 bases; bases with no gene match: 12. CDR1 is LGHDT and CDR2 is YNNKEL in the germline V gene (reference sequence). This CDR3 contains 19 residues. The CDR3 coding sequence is TGTGCCAGCAGCCATCGAACCGGGACAGGGACATTCTCTGGAAACACCATATATTTT. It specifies CASSHRTGTGTFSGNTIYF.

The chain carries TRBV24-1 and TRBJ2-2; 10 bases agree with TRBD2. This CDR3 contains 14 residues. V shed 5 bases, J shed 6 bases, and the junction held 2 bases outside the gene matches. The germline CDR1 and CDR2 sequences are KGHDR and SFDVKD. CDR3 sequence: CATSASGRPGELFF. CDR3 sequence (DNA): TGTGCCACCAGTGCTAGCGGGAGACCCGGGGAGCTGTTTTTT.

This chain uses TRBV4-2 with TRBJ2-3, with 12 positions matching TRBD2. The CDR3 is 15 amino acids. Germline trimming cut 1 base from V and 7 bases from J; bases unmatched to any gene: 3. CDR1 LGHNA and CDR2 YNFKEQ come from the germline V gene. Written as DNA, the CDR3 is TGTGCCAGCAGCCAAGTCGGACTAGCGGGGAATACGCAGTATTTT. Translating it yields CASSQVGLAGNTQYF.

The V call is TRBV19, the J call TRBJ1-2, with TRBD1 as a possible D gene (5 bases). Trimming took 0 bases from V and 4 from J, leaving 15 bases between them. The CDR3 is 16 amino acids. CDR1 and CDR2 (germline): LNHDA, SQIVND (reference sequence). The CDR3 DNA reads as TGTGCCAGTAGTATAGATAGGACAATGCCGGGCTATGGCTACACCTTC. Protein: CASSIDRTMPGYGYTF.

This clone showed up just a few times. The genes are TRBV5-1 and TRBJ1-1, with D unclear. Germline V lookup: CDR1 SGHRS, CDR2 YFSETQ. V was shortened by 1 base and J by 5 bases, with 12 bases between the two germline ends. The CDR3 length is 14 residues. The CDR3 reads CASSLSSGDTEAFF. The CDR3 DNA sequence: TGCGCCAGCAGCTTGTCATCCGGGGATACTGAAGCTTTCTTT.

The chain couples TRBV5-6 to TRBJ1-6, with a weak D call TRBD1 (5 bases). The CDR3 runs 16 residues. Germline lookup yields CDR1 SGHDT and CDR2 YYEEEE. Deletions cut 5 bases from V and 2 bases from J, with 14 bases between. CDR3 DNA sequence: TGTGCCAGCAGTTCCGGGGGAAGCCCCTATAATTCACCCCTCCACTTT. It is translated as CASSSGGSPYNSPLHF.

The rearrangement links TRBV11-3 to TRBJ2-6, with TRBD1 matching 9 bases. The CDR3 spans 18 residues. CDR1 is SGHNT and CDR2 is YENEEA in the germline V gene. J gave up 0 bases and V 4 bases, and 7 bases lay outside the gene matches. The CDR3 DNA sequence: TGTGCCAGCAGCTCCCACAGGGGGCCAAGCTCTGGGGCCAACGTCCTGACTTTC. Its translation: CASSSHRGPSSGANVLTF. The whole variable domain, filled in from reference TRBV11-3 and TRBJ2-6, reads EAGVVQSPRYKIIEKKQPVAFWCNPISGHNTLYWYLQNLGQGPELLIRYENEEAVDDSQLPKDRFSAERLKGVDSTLKIQPAELGDSAVYLCASSSHRGPSSGANVLTFGAGSRLTVL.

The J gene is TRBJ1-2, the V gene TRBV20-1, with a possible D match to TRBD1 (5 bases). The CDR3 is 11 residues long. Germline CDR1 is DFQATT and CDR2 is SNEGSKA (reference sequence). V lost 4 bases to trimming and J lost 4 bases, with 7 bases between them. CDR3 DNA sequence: TGCAGTGCTATGGGGACCTATGGCTACACCTTC. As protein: CSAMGTYGYTF.

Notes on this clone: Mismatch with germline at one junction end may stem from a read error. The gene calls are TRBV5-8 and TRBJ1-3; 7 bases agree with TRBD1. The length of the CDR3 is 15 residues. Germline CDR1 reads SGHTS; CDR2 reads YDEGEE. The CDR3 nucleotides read TGTGCCAGCAGTTTGGACAGGACCTCTGGAAACACCATATATTTT. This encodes CASSLDRTSGNTIYF.

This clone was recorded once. The CDR3 DNA reads TGTGCCAGCAGTTACACCGCCGGGACAGGGAGGGAGCAGTACTTC. Its translation: CASSYTAGTGREQYF. The V call is TRBV6-2 or TRBV6-3, the J call TRBJ2-7, with 9 positions matching TRBD1. V lost 2 bases, J lost 7 bases, and 9 bases stayed unmatched. This CDR3 contains 15 residues. Germline V gene sequence: CDR1 MNHEY, CDR2 SVGEGT.

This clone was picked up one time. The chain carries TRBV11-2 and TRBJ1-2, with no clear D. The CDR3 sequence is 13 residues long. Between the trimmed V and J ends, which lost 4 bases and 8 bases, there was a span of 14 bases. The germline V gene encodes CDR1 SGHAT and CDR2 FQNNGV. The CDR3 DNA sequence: TGTGCCAGCAGCTCCGACCCCTCGGGAGGCTACACCTTC. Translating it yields CASSSDPSGGYTF.

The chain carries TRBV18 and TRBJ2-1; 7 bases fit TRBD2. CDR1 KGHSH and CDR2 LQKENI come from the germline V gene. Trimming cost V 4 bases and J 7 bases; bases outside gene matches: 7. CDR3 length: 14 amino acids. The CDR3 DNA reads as TGTGCCAGCTCACTGGGGACTAACAGGAATGAGCAGTTCTTC. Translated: CASSLGTNRNEQFF.

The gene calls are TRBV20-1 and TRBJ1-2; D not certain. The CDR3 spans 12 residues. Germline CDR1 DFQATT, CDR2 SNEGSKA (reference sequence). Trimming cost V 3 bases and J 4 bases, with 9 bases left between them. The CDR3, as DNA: TGCAGTGCTAGTTCTTCAACCTATGGCTACACCTTC. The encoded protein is CSASSSTYGYTF.